The table lists the clone carrying this TCR beta chain with a few counts. The PCR had 60 Vbeta and 13 Jbeta primers. The repertoire was sequenced with immunoSEQ multiplex PCR; TCRdb's copy has only in-frame clones and lacks some. The profile shows about 140,000 clones, more than 55% of them singletons. The ends lost 7 bases at V and 4 bases at J; junction bases unmatched: 5. Germline CDR1 and CDR2: SNHLY and FYNNEI. The CDR3 sequence is 14 residues long. These data belong to a study of cytomegalovirus exposure and HLA in healthy donors. This receptor was obtained from a woman aged 55-70 years in good health and CMV-seronegative. The V gene is TRBV2, the J gene TRBJ1-4; 8 bases match TRBD1. The source material was PBMCs. CDR3 amino acids: CASTPDRGNEKLFF. CDR3 DNA: TGTGCCAGCACCCCTGACAGGGGTAATGAAAAACTGTTTTTT.